These 32 T cell receptor beta chains were all obtained from the same sample, sequenced in a study of spatial heterogeneity in lung cancer. Time point reported: sample taken at primary tumor resection. Regarding the study as a whole: Counts of expanded intratumoral alpha and beta TCRs tracked tumor mutation counts.

TCRdb reprocessed the 5' RACE reads via MiXCR and lists one record per CDR3 protein. Here the sample spans about 9,300 distinct CDR3 sequences, 5% to 6.5% being singletons. These receptors are not linked to any known antigen. Sample: lung tumor tissue, taken at surgery. The receptors stem from a male donor with early-stage non-small cell lung cancer.

This clonotype was found a few times. This may stem from a read error, because a much larger clone lies one nucleotide away. This rearrangement joins TRBV7-9 to TRBJ1-6, with D unresolved. The CDR3 runs to 12 residues. The germline V gene encodes CDR1 SEHNR and CDR2 FQNEAQ (reference sequence). CDR3 amino acids: CASSLSNSPLNF. The CDR3 DNA reads as TGTGCCAGCAGCCTCAGTAATTCACCCCTCAACTTT.

In its sample, this clonotype was seen many times. V and J are TRBV4-2 and TRBJ2-1; D tentatively reads TRBD1 or TRBD2 (6 bases each). Trimming cost V 1 base and J 7 bases, with 17 bases left between them. This CDR3 contains 16 residues. CDR1 is LGHNA and CDR2 is YNFKEQ in the germline V gene. The CDR3 region has the DNA TGTGCCAGCAGCCAAGGGGGGGCTCTCACGGGGAATGAGCAGTTCTTC. This sequence encodes CASSQGGALTGNEQFF.

This clonotype appeared many times. This rearrangement joins TRBV20-1 to TRBJ2-7; 9 nucleotides agree with TRBD1. Germline V gene lookup returns CDR1 DFQATT and CDR2 SNEGSKA (reference sequence). The junction had 5 bases not matched to a gene; V was cut back by 0 bases and J by 5 bases. The CDR3 covers 14 residues. The CDR3 spells CSARDNRGRDEQYF. The CDR3 DNA sequence: TGCAGTGCTAGAGATAACAGGGGGCGGGACGAGCAGTACTTC.

Note on this clonotype: A much bigger clone sits one base away, suggesting this may be a read error. CDR3 protein: CASSVAGQGARDSQYF. CDR3 sequence (DNA): TGTGCCAGCAGCGTAGCCGGCCAGGGGGCAAGAGATTCGCAGTATTTT. This rearrangement joins TRBV9 to TRBJ2-3; 8 bases line up with TRBD1. The CDR3 consists of 16 residues. From germline, CDR1 is SGDLS and CDR2 YYNGEE.

This clonotype was seen many times. V is TRBV20-1 and J is TRBJ1-1; TRBD1 matches at 8 bases. Germline loops: CDR1 DFQATT, CDR2 SNEGSKA (reference sequence). V shed 0 bases and J 4 bases; nucleotides not matched to a gene: 7. CDR3 length: 15 residues. CDR3 region: CSARDGDRLGTEAFF. The CDR3 coding sequence is TGCAGTGCTAGAGATGGGGACAGGCTGGGCACTGAAGCTTTCTTT.

Many counts were recorded for this clonotype. The junction differs from germline at one of its ends, possibly a read error. The V gene is TRBV20-1, the J gene TRBJ1-1, with D perhaps matching TRBD1 (6 bases). The CDR3 extends over 15 amino acids. CDR1 and CDR2 from the germline V gene are DFQATT and SNEGSKA (reference sequence). CDR3 sequence: CSVRIPRGQNTEAFF. CDR3 nucleotides: TGCAGTGTTAGAATTCCCAGGGGACAGAACACTGAAGCTTTCTTT.

This sequence joins TRBV11-2 and TRBJ2-5; TRBD2 aligns across 12 bases. V dropped 5 bases and J dropped 7; count of bases not matched to a gene: 11. Germline CDR1 reads SGHAT; CDR2 reads FQNNGV. The CDR3 is 16 amino acids. The CDR3 bases are TGTGCCAGCAGCCCCCAGGGGACTAGCGGGCTAGGGACCCAGTACTTC. Translation: CASSPQGTSGLGTQYF.

This clonotype was counted at least ten times. V gene TRBV28 combines with J gene TRBJ1-6, with D tentatively TRBD1 (6 bases). This CDR3 has 15 amino acids. Germline V gene sequence: CDR1 MDHEN, CDR2 SYDVKM. The V end was cut by 6 bases, the J end by 8 bases, with 17 bases between. CDR3 nucleotide sequence: TGTGCCAGCAGCCTAACAGGGATTATTTATTCACCCCTCCACTTT. Amino acid sequence: CASSLTGIIYSPLHF.

This clonotype was recorded a few times. The chain has TRBV7-8 and TRBJ2-7, with TRBD1 matching over 8 bases. V gave up 5 bases and J gave up 7 bases; unmatched junction bases: 7. Germline values: CDR1 SGHVS, CDR2 FQNEAQ. The CDR3 totals 13 residues. As DNA, the CDR3 is TGTGCCAGCAGCCAACGACAGGGGCTGGAGCAGTACTTC. Its translation is CASSQRQGLEQYF. The full variable domain, its missing parts supplied by reference TRBV7-8 and TRBJ2-7, is GAGVSQSPRYKVAKRGQDVALRCDPISGHVSLFWYQQALGQGPEFLTYFQNEAQLDKSGLPSDRFFAERPEGSVSTLKIQRTQQEDSAVYLCASSQRQGLEQYFGPGTRLTVT.

This clonotype was picked up many times. CDR3 nucleotide sequence: TGTGCCAGCAGCTCAGGACTCGCGCCACAAGAGACCCAGTACTTC. This codes for CASSSGLAPQETQYF. The genes are TRBV11-2 and TRBJ2-5; weak D call: TRBD2 (5 bases). The CDR3 covers 15 residues. The V gene's germline CDR1 is SGHAT and CDR2 FQNNGV. Trimming took 4 bases from V and 2 from J, leaving 14 bases between them.

J is TRBJ2-2 and V is TRBV2; TRBD2 agrees at 9 bases. This CDR3 is 15 amino acids long. The V gene end was trimmed by 5 bases and the J gene end by 6 bases; junction bases not matched to a gene: 7. CDR1 and CDR2 from the germline V gene are SNHLY and FYNNEI. CDR3 residues: CASSSGGPPAGELFF. CDR3 coding DNA: TGTGCCAGCAGTAGCGGGGGGCCCCCGGCCGGGGAGCTGTTTTTT.

V is TRBV27 and J is TRBJ2-1; D may be TRBD1 or TRBD2 (5 bases each). V was pared by 5 bases and J by 5 bases, with 13 bases between. This CDR3 has 14 residues. CDR1 and CDR2 from the germline V gene are MNHEY and SMNVEV (reference sequence). CDR3 residues: CASSPGTTDNEQFF. The CDR3 coding sequence is TGTGCCAGCAGTCCCGGGACGACCGACAATGAGCAGTTCTTC.

This clonotype was recorded many times. The V gene is TRBV20-1, the J gene TRBJ1-5, with D possibly TRBD1 on 6 matching bases. This CDR3 region has 15 residues. Trimming left V 4 bases short and J 1 base short, with 14 bases between. Germline V gene lookup returns CDR1 DFQATT and CDR2 SNEGSKA (reference sequence). Written as DNA, the CDR3 is TGCAGTGCTACAGGGGTCCTCTCGAGCAATCAGCCCCAGCATTTT. Amino acids: CSATGVLSSNQPQHF.

This clonotype appeared many times. J is TRBJ1-3 and V is TRBV6-1; the match to TRBD1 covers 10 bases. This CDR3 is 16 amino acids long. Germline V gives CDR1 MNHNS, CDR2 SASEGT. J was trimmed by 1 base and V by 4 bases; bases with no gene match: 4. The CDR3 loop is CASSVRDRGSGNTIYF. CDR3 coding DNA: TGTGCCAGCAGTGTCAGGGACAGGGGATCTGGAAACACCATATATTTT.

This clonotype was found a few times. The rearrangement joins TRBV13 to TRBJ1-2, with TRBD1 matching 8 bases. Per germline, CDR1 PRHDT and CDR2 FYEKMQ (reference sequence). This CDR3 spans 15 amino acids. Trimming took 6 bases from V and 4 from J; bases not matched to a gene: 10. The CDR3 region is CASRAGGYGGYGYTF. CDR3 sequence (DNA): TGTGCCAGCAGGGCAGGGGGCTACGGCGGCTATGGCTACACCTTC. The whole variable domain, remainder taken from reference TRBV13 and TRBJ1-2, is AAGVIQSPRHLIKEKRETATLKCYPIPRHDTVYWYQQGPGQDPQFLISFYEKMQSDKGSIPDRFSAQQFSDYHSELNMSSLELGDSALYFCASRAGGYGGYGYTFGSGTRLTVV.

This clonotype was detected many times. This sequence joins TRBV18 and TRBJ2-7, with D uncertain. Deletions cut 3 bases from V and 1 base from J, with 7 bases between. The CDR3 length is 13 residues. Germline V gives CDR1 KGHSH, CDR2 LQKENI. The CDR3 DNA reads TGTGCCAGCTCACCGCAGGCATCCTACGAGCAGTACTTC. As protein: CASSPQASYEQYF. The full variable domain, with the rest looked up from reference TRBV18 and TRBJ2-7, is NAGVMQNPRHLVRRRGQEARLRCSPMKGHSHVYWYRQLPEEGLKFMVYLQKENIIDESGMPKERFSAEFPKEGPSILRIQQVVRGDSAAYFCASSPQASYEQYFGPGTRLTVT.

This clonotype has ten or more counts. The gene calls are TRBV6-2 or TRBV6-3 and TRBJ1-5; D remains unclear. V was cut by 9 bases and J by 0 bases, with 12 bases left in between. The CDR3 has 14 residues. Germline V gene data show CDR1 as MNHEY and CDR2 as SVGEGT. The CDR3 sequence is CASNTEYSNQPQHF. For the CDR3, the DNA is TGTGCCAGTAATACAGAGTATAGCAATCAGCCCCAGCATTTT.

In regard to this clonotype: A clone one base away is much larger, so this may be a read error. The gene calls are TRBV30 and TRBJ2-3; the D gene is possibly TRBD1 (5 bases). V was pared by 5 bases and J by 2 bases, with 14 bases between. Germline assignment: CDR1 GTSNPN and CDR2 SVGIG (reference sequence). This CDR3 region has 14 residues. CDR3 residues: CAWGPQGFTDTQYF. The DNA of the CDR3 is TGTGCCTGGGGGCCCCAGGGTTTCACAGATACGCAGTATTTT.

This clonotype was seen only a few times. This chain uses TRBV5-1 with TRBJ1-2; D is possibly TRBD1 (6 bases). CDR1 and CDR2 (germline): SGHRS, YFSETQ. The ends were cut back, 3 bases at V and 2 bases at J, with 8 bases in the middle. The CDR3 is 13 residues long. CDR3 coding DNA: TGCGCCAGCAGCTGGACAGAGAACTATGGCTACACCTTC. Amino acid sequence: CASSWTENYGYTF.

This clonotype was counted a few times. The genes are TRBV19 and TRBJ1-5; tentative D call: TRBD1 (6 bases). The CDR3 totals 15 residues. Germline values: CDR1 LNHDA, CDR2 SQIVND (reference sequence). V lost 7 bases, J lost 3 bases, and 16 bases lay in between. CDR3 sequence reads: CASKKGGDYNQPQHF. The CDR3 region has the DNA TGTGCCAGTAAAAAGGGGGGAGATTACAATCAGCCCCAGCATTTT.

This clonotype is medium-sized (0.01 to 0.1%) within its sample. The rearrangement uses TRBV7-2 and TRBJ2-3, with D hard to call. This CDR3 contains 14 residues. Trimming cost V 1 base and J 6 bases, with 11 bases left between them. Germline loops: CDR1 SGHTA, CDR2 FQGNSA. The CDR3 DNA reads as TGTGCCAGCAGCTTAGACCCCGCAATGGATACGCAGTATTTT. It is translated as CASSLDPAMDTQYF.

This clonotype came up many times. This chain links TRBV4-1 with TRBJ2-1; D ambiguous. This CDR3 spans 15 amino acids. Germline loops: CDR1 MGHRA, CDR2 YSYEKL. V was shortened by 2 bases and J by 4 bases, with 12 bases between the two germline ends. The CDR3 bases are TGCGCCAGCAGCCAACCCCCGGGCGGTTACAATGAGCAGTTCTTC. This encodes CASSQPPGGYNEQFF.

The V gene is TRBV7-8, the J gene TRBJ2-2; 8 bases fit TRBD1. CDR1 and CDR2 (germline): SGHVS, FQNEAQ. V shed 8 bases and J 2 bases; nucleotides not matched to a gene: 4. This CDR3 has 14 amino acids. In DNA, the CDR3 is TGTGCCAGCGGGGACAGGTCTAACACCGGGGAGCTGTTTTTT. Translation: CASGDRSNTGELFF.

This clonotype showed up many times. J is TRBJ1-2 and V is TRBV28; D unresolved. Trimming took 6 bases from V and 5 from J, leaving 22 bases between them. The CDR3 is 16 amino acids. Germline V gives CDR1 MDHEN, CDR2 SYDVKM. CDR3 sequence (DNA): TGTGCCAGCAGCCCGATGACCGACCTTTTAGGGTATGGCTACACCTTC. The encoded protein is CASSPMTDLLGYGYTF.

This clonotype was observed a single time. One base away lies a much larger clone, so this may be a sequencing read error. V usage is TRBV7-8 and J usage is TRBJ2-3; 12 bases align to TRBD2. The ends lost 8 bases at V and 3 bases at J; junction bases unmatched: 9. CDR1 and CDR2 from the germline V gene are SGHVS and FQNEAQ. The length of the CDR3 is 16 residues. CDR3: CASCGRLAGVTDTQYF. CDR3 nucleotide sequence: TGTGCCAGCTGCGGACGACTAGCGGGGGTGACAGATACGCAGTATTTT.

In its sample, this clonotype was seen a few times. The chain recombines TRBV19 with TRBJ2-7; a weak D match, TRBD2 (6 bases). The CDR3 covers 14 residues. Germline V CDR1 and CDR2: LNHDA, SQIVND (reference sequence). V gave up 6 bases and J gave up 0 bases, with 12 bases separating them. The CDR3 bases are TGTGCCAGTAGCGGGAGTGCGGCCTCCTACGAGCAGTACTTC. This encodes CASSGSAASYEQYF.

There are a few counts of this clonotype. The chain joins TRBV3-1 to TRBJ2-7; D remains unclear. The CDR3 has 11 amino acids. V gave up 3 bases and J gave up 1 base, with 1 base separating them. CDR1 and CDR2 from the germline V gene are LGHDT and YNNKEL (reference sequence). For the CDR3, the DNA is TGTGCCAGCAGCCATTCCTACGAGCAGTACTTC. Translated: CASSHSYEQYF.

The sample holds many counts of this clonotype. This chain connects TRBV7-9 to TRBJ1-2; a possible D gene is TRBD1 (6 bases). Trimming stripped 1 base from V and 4 bases from J, with 16 bases between. From germline, CDR1 is SEHNR and CDR2 FQNEAQ (reference sequence). CDR3 length equals 16 residues. Written as DNA, the CDR3 is TGTGCCAGCAGCTTAGAAGGGGGAGGGGCGTCCTATGGCTACACCTTC. It codes for CASSLEGGGASYGYTF. Based on the CDR3 plus reference TRBV7-9 and TRBJ1-2, the full variable domain is DTGVSQNPRHKITKRGQNVTFRCDPISEHNRLYWYRQTLGQGPEFLTYFQNEAQLEKSRLLSDRFSAERPKGSFSTLEIQRTEQGDSAMYLCASSLEGGGASYGYTFGSGTRLTVV.

This clonotype was seen at least ten times. For the CDR3, the DNA is TGCGCCAGCAGCTCCGGGCGTTGGGATGAGCAGTTCTTC. Translation gives CASSSGRWDEQFF. V usage is TRBV5-1 and J usage is TRBJ2-1; D is uncertain. The CDR3 is made up of 13 amino acids. V was cut by 3 bases and J by 8 bases, with 12 bases left in between. Germline V lookup: CDR1 SGHRS, CDR2 YFSETQ.

The sample holds a few counts of this clonotype. The genes are TRBV7-2 and TRBJ1-6; possibly TRBD1 for D (6 bases). The CDR3 runs 14 residues. Deletions cut 4 bases from V and 4 bases from J, with 8 bases between. The germline CDR1 and CDR2 sequences are SGHTA and FQGNSA. DNA of the CDR3: TGTGCCAGCAGCTCTGGACAGTATAATTCACCCCTCCACTTT. This sequence encodes CASSSGQYNSPLHF.

Only a few counts were recorded for this clonotype. The chain joins TRBV20-1 to TRBJ1-5; D gene uncertain. This CDR3 region has 18 residues. Looked up from germline, CDR1 is DFQATT and CDR2 is SNEGSKA (reference sequence). V was pared by 3 bases and J by 0 bases, with 21 bases between. CDR3 nucleotides: TGCAGTGCTAGTGGCCCTCGAGGGTCCCCCTATAGCAATCAGCCCCAGCATTTT. It translates to CSASGPRGSPYSNQPQHF.

This clonotype was seen many times. The chain links TRBV7-9 to TRBJ2-5; 8 bases are shared with TRBD2. Per germline, CDR1 SEHNR and CDR2 FQNEAQ (reference sequence). The length of the CDR3 is 15 residues. The J segment lost 2 bases and the V segment lost 5 bases, leaving 7 bases of the junction unmatched. In DNA form, the CDR3 reads TGTGCCAGCAGCCCTCCGGGGGGGCGGCAAGAGACCCAGTACTTC. This codes for CASSPPGGRQETQYF. The variable domain in full, completed from reference TRBV7-9 and TRBJ2-5, reads DTGVSQNPRHKITKRGQNVTFRCDPISEHNRLYWYRQTLGQGPEFLTYFQNEAQLEKSRLLSDRFSAERPKGSFSTLEIQRTEQGDSAMYLCASSPPGGRQETQYFGPGTRLLVL.